Each of the 27 T cell receptor beta chains below was sequenced from the same sample in a study of CD8+CD57+ T cells in acquired aplastic anemia. Sequencing involved patients with CD8+CD57+ cell expansion previously shown by flow cytometry. Genomic DNA acted as the template from which TCR beta VDJ combination and CDR3 sequence profiling were carried out. TCRdb re-analysed the reads in MiXCR, keeping a single row per CDR3 protein. Among around 290,000 distinct CDR3 sequences listed, roughly 53% were seen once. The sample comprised sorted CD4+, CD8+, or CD8+CD57+ T cells (not recorded which) from PBMCs. The receptors shown here come from a human donor with aplastic anemia.

This clonotype was seen repeatedly, ten times or more. The V and J genes are TRBV9 and TRBJ1-1; no firm D call. The CDR3 runs to 14 residues. CDR1 and CDR2 (germline): SGDLS, YYNGEE. V was pared by 0 bases and J by 4 bases, with 10 bases between. The CDR3 loop reads CASSVVARGTEAFF. The DNA of the CDR3 is TGTGCCAGCAGCGTAGTTGCGAGAGGCACTGAAGCTTTCTTT.

The chain couples TRBV7-9 to TRBJ1-1; TRBD1 is a possible D gene (6 bases). CDR1 is SEHNR and CDR2 is FQNEAQ in the germline V gene (reference sequence). Trimming took off 5 bases at V and 6 bases at J, with 10 bases between the two ends. The length of the CDR3 is 12 residues. CDR3 amino acids: CASSQGRAEAFF. DNA for the CDR3: TGTGCCAGCAGCCAGGGGAGGGCTGAAGCTTTCTTT.

The chain employs TRBV9 and TRBJ1-5, with 7 nucleotides matching TRBD1. The CDR3 is 15 residues long. Germline trimming cut 4 bases from V and 6 bases from J; bases unmatched to any gene: 10. Looked up from germline, CDR1 is SGDLS and CDR2 is YYNGEE. CDR3 bases: TGTGCCAGCAGCACCCAAGGGGGCGCAGGTCAGCCCCAGCATTTT. It encodes CASSTQGGAGQPQHF.

The chain carries TRBV11-3 and TRBJ2-3, with no clear D. The CDR3 extends over 11 amino acids. Between the trimmed V and J ends, which lost 5 bases and 6 bases, there was a span of 6 bases. Germline values: CDR1 SGHNT, CDR2 YENEEA. The CDR3 DNA reads TGTGCCAGCAGCCAGCCGGATACGCAGTATTTT. Residues: CASSQPDTQYF.

This clonotype has a count of ten or more. The chain recombines TRBV5-4 with TRBJ2-5; TRBD2 matches at 11 bases. The germline V gene encodes CDR1 SGHNT and CDR2 YYREEE (reference sequence). The length of the CDR3 is 17 residues. V was pared by 4 bases and J by 4 bases, with 12 bases of the junction left unmatched. CDR3 sequence reads: CASSLTPLAGESETQYF. CDR3 coding DNA: TGTGCCAGCAGCCTAACACCACTAGCGGGAGAGTCAGAGACCCAGTACTTC.

Turning to this clonotype: The CDR3 end shows no conserved phenylalanine or tryptophan, and so a read error is likely. V usage is TRBV12-3 or TRBV12-4 and J usage is TRBJ1-6; no clear D gene. V gave up 5 bases and J gave up 11 bases, with 34 bases separating them. CDR3 length: 20 residues. This chain's CDR3 is CASSKTSSVLSDSSIPPLHL. DNA of the CDR3: TGTGCCAGCAGTAAGACAAGCTCTGTCTTGTCCGACTCATCAATTCCACCCCTCCACCTT.

V is TRBV20-1 and J is TRBJ1-2; D possibly corresponds to TRBD1 (6 bases). V was pared by 4 bases and J by 4 bases, with 16 bases between. This CDR3 comprises 14 residues. Germline-derived CDR1 and CDR2 are DFQATT and SNEGSKA (reference sequence). CDR3 sequence (DNA): TGCAGTGCTAAGGTTGAGGGGGTGGTCTATGGCTACACCTTC. Amino acids: CSAKVEGVVYGYTF.

This clonotype showed up just once. V and J are TRBV5-6 and TRBJ2-2; D may be TRBD1 (5 bases). The CDR3 covers 18 residues. Trimming left V 2 bases short and J 3 bases short, with 20 bases between. CDR1 is SGHDT, CDR2 YYEEEE, per germline. In DNA, the CDR3 is TGTGCCAGCAGCTTTTTCGTCGGGTCAGGGTTAGACACCGGGGAGCTGTTTTTT. This codes for CASSFFVGSGLDTGELFF.

By sample share, this clonotype is medium-sized. The V call is TRBV29-1, the J call TRBJ2-7, with D perhaps matching TRBD1 (5 bases). The CDR3 consists of 12 residues. The germline V and J ends were trimmed by 3 bases and 3 bases, with 9 bases remaining between them. Germline V gives CDR1 SQVTM, CDR2 ANQGSEA. This CDR3 is CSVEGQSYEQYF. The CDR3 DNA reads TGCAGCGTTGAGGGGCAGAGCTACGAGCAGTACTTC.

The chain uses TRBV7-3 and TRBJ2-1; 7 bases are a match to TRBD2. This CDR3 comprises 13 residues. Trimming removed 5 bases from V and 9 bases from J; junction bases left unmatched: 7. The V gene's germline CDR1 is SGHTA and CDR2 FQGTGA. CDR3 protein: CASSHTSVTEQFF. In DNA, the CDR3 is TGTGCCAGCAGCCACACTAGCGTTACTGAGCAGTTCTTC. The whole variable domain, remainder taken from reference TRBV7-3 and TRBJ2-1, is GAGVSQTPSNKVTEKGKYVELRCDPISGHTALYWYRQSLGQGPEFLIYFQGTGAADDSGLPNDRFFAVRPEGSVSTLKIQRTERGDSAVYLCASSHTSVTEQFFGPGTRLTVL.

J is TRBJ2-3 and V is TRBV2, with D perhaps TRBD1 (6 bases). The CDR3 sequence is 16 residues long. CDR1 is SNHLY, CDR2 FYNNEI, per germline. Trimming removed 3 bases from V and 1 base from J, with 14 bases in between. The DNA of the CDR3 is TGTGCCAGCAGTGACAGCAGGGGTCCAGGCACAGATACGCAGTATTTT. This encodes CASSDSRGPGTDTQYF. The whole variable domain, filled in from reference TRBV2 and TRBJ2-3, reads EPEVTQTPSHQVTQMGQEVILRCVPISNHLYFYWYRQILGQKVEFLVSFYNNEISEKSEIFDDQFSVERPDGSNFTLKIRSTKLEDSAMYFCASSDSRGPGTDTQYFGPGTRLTVL.

The chain links TRBV20-1 to TRBJ1-4; D is unclear. Germline CDR1 DFQATT, CDR2 SNEGSKA (reference sequence). The CDR3 contains 13 residues. V was cut by 1 base and J by 3 bases, with 6 bases left in between. CDR3 in amino acids: CSARVTANEKLFF. The DNA for the CDR3 is TGCAGTGCTAGAGTTACGGCTAATGAAAAACTGTTTTTT.

Only a few counts were recorded for this clonotype. The junction does not match germline at one end; this may be a read error. The chain carries TRBV2 and TRBJ2-3; perhaps TRBD2 as D (5 bases). This CDR3 spans 11 amino acids. Looked up from germline, CDR1 is SNHLY and CDR2 is FYNNEI. The DNA of the CDR3 is TGTGCTAGCAGCGAGGGAGATACGCAGTATTTT. Translated: CASSEGDTQYF.

This clonotype was observed at least ten times. The chain links TRBV20-1 to TRBJ2-1, with 11 bases fitting TRBD2. The germline V gene encodes CDR1 DFQATT and CDR2 SNEGSKA (reference sequence). Germline trimming cut 7 bases from V and 0 bases from J; bases unmatched to any gene: 8. This CDR3 is built from 16 residues. CDR3 nucleotide sequence: TGCAGTGTTCCGGGACTAGCGGCCGCCTCCTACAATGAGCAGTTCTTC. It translates to CSVPGLAAASYNEQFF.

This clonotype was picked up a small number of times. The chain joins TRBV7-3 to TRBJ2-7; D is ambiguous. The CDR3 has 15 amino acids. Trimming removed 0 bases from V and 1 base from J, with 10 bases in between. Germline CDR1 is SGHTA and CDR2 is FQGTGA. The CDR3 here is CASSLTRVGSYEQYF. The CDR3 DNA reads TGTGCCAGCAGCTTAACCCGGGTGGGATCCTACGAGCAGTACTTC.

The V gene is TRBV24-1, the J gene TRBJ2-7, with 8 nucleotides matching TRBD1. This CDR3 has 15 residues. The germline V gene encodes CDR1 KGHDR and CDR2 SFDVKD. V gave up 3 bases and J gave up 1 base; unmatched junction bases: 4. The CDR3 sequence is CATSDPGTGSYEQYF. The CDR3 DNA reads TGTGCCACCAGTGATCCCGGGACAGGTTCCTACGAGCAGTACTTC.

The sample holds many counts of this clonotype. The chain carries TRBV4-2 and TRBJ1-6, with 8 bases lining up with TRBD1. This CDR3 is built from 15 residues. J was trimmed by 7 bases and V by 4 bases; bases with no gene match: 6. The germline V gene has CDR1 LGHNA and CDR2 YNFKEQ. The CDR3 loop is CASSPSTGENSPLHF. The CDR3 bases are TGTGCCAGCAGCCCCTCGACAGGGGAAAATTCACCCCTCCACTTT.

The J gene is TRBJ1-3, the V gene TRBV2; D not resolved. The V end was cut by 2 bases, the J end by 0 bases, with 8 bases between. Germline CDR1 SNHLY, CDR2 FYNNEI. The CDR3 contains 15 residues. CDR3 coding DNA: TGTGCCAGCAGTGAAAGGAAGGTCTCTGGAAACACCATATATTTT. This codes for CASSERKVSGNTIYF.

With respect to this clonotype: An end of the junction differs from the germline gene, which may be a read error. CDR3 sequence: CASSGSGSYNEQLF. CDR3 bases: TGTGCCAGCAGTGGGAGCGGCTCCTACAATGAGCAGCTCTTC. The chain employs TRBV2 and TRBJ2-1; the D gene is possibly TRBD2 (5 bases). CDR1 is SNHLY and CDR2 is FYNNEI in the germline V gene. The CDR3 spans 14 residues.

This clonotype has more than one count but fewer than ten. The chain carries TRBV20-1 and TRBJ2-3; no clear D. The CDR3 is made up of 13 amino acids. Per the germline V gene, CDR1 is DFQATT and CDR2 is SNEGSKA (reference sequence). Deletions cut 6 bases from V and 1 base from J, with 11 bases between. CDR3 coding DNA: TGCAGTGCCCCTCGGAGTGGCACAGATACGCAGTATTTT. This sequence encodes CSAPRSGTDTQYF.

The chain carries TRBV9 and TRBJ2-1, with a tentative D call TRBD1 (5 bases). CDR3 length equals 12 residues. Germline V gene data show CDR1 as SGDLS and CDR2 as YYNGEE. V dropped 3 bases and J dropped 6 bases, with 7 bases sitting between them. The CDR3 nucleotides are TGTGCCAGCAGCGCCAGGGTCAATGAGCAGTTCTTC. It specifies CASSARVNEQFF. Looking up the rest from reference TRBV9 and TRBJ2-1 gives the full variable domain: DSGVTQTPKHLITATGQRVTLRCSPRSGDLSVYWYQQSLDQGLQFLIQYYNGEERAKGNILERFSAQQFPDLHSELNLSSLELGDSALYFCASSARVNEQFFGPGTRLTVL.

This clonotype was picked up one time. This rearrangement joins TRBV20-1 to TRBJ1-1; D uncertain. Per the germline V gene, CDR1 is DFQATT and CDR2 is SNEGSKA (reference sequence). CDR3 length equals 13 residues. V dropped 1 base and J dropped 0 bases, with 6 bases sitting between them. The CDR3 coding sequence is TGCAGTGCTAGAGGCACCATGAACACTGAAGCTTTCTTT. This gives the protein CSARGTMNTEAFF.

J is TRBJ2-2 and V is TRBV14; possible D gene TRBD2, 5 bases. Germline CDR1 SGHDN, CDR2 FVKESK. Between the trimmed V and J ends, which lost 4 bases and 0 bases, there was a span of 9 bases. The length of the CDR3 is 15 residues. This CDR3 reads CASSPGVANTGELFF. CDR3 sequence (DNA): TGTGCCAGCAGCCCCGGGGTTGCGAACACCGGGGAGCTGTTTTTT.

This clonotype was seen at least ten times. The chain couples TRBV6-5 to TRBJ1-5; maybe TRBD1 (6 bases). The CDR3 loop spans 13 amino acids. Germline lookup yields CDR1 MNHEY and CDR2 SVGAGI. The V and J ends lost 11 bases and 3 bases respectively, with 14 bases between them. The CDR3, as DNA: TGTGCCTCTAGGACAGCACTCAATCAGCCCCAGCATTTT. This gives the protein CASRTALNQPQHF.

The chain couples TRBV6-5 to TRBJ2-4; D gene ambiguous. The germline CDR1 and CDR2 sequences are MNHEY and SVGAGI. The CDR3 runs 13 residues. The V end lost 0 bases, the J end lost 6 bases, and 6 bases lay between the germline ends. The CDR3 is CASSYSSGNIQYF. For the CDR3, the DNA is TGTGCCAGCAGTTACTCGAGTGGAAACATTCAGTACTTC.

This clonotype was detected many times. The gene calls are TRBV3-1 and TRBJ2-5; D gene unclear. V shed 2 bases and J shed 3 bases, with 7 bases lying between them. Germline CDR1 reads LGHDT; CDR2 reads YNNKEL (reference sequence). The length of the CDR3 is 13 residues. In DNA form, the CDR3 reads TGTGCCAGCAGCCAAATGAGGAAAGAGACCCAGTACTTC. It translates to CASSQMRKETQYF.

V usage is TRBV7-6 and J usage is TRBJ2-3; TRBD1 matches 8 bases. The V segment lost 1 base and the J segment 3 bases; nucleotides outside the gene matches: 3. Germline CDR1 and CDR2: SGHVS and FNYEAQ. There are 15 residues in the CDR3. The CDR3 reads CASSLGGQETDTQYF. CDR3 DNA sequence: TGTGCCAGCAGCTTAGGGGGACAGGAGACAGATACGCAGTATTTT.